This TCR beta chain was identified during a study of Tregs in tolerant kidney transplant recipients. CD4+CD25+CD127- Tregs, CD4+CD25- non-Tregs, CD4 and CD8 cells were sorted. Assay used: immunoSEQ multiplex PCR; TCRdb lists only in-frame clones, some missing. The data show about 60,000 clones, around nine tenths seen once. The CDR3 covers 15 residues. Trimming took off 0 bases at V and 2 bases at J, with 10 bases between the two ends. The rearrangement joins TRBV6-7 to TRBJ1-2; D uncertain. TRBV6-7 is annotated as an ORF whose role is uncertain. The specimen was CD8+ T cells from blood, collected before the transplant. The TCR sequence derives from a human donor who received a combined kidney and bone marrow transplant. This CDR3 reads CASSYSCPNNYGYTF. The DNA for the CDR3 is TGTGCCAGCAGTTACTCTTGCCCTAACAACTATGGCTACACCTTC.